This T cell receptor (beta chain) was sequenced during a study of blood T cells in healthy people across ages. From germline, CDR1 is SGHTA and CDR2 FQGTGA. This CDR3 is 13 amino acids long. J lost 8 bases, V lost 1 base, and 4 bases had no gene match. It was with a sample-barcoded 5' primer and a J-beta primer mix that a second PCR of roughly 6 to 11 cycles was run. Each CDR3 protein gets one entry after TCRdb re-called the 5' RACE reads with MiXCR. The sample includes about a million distinct CDR3 sequences, approximately 38% of them seen just once. The sequence was obtained from a young man in good health. The sequenced material came from blood. The genes are TRBV7-3 and TRBJ1-1; 7 bases agree with TRBD1. The CDR3 region has the DNA TGTGCCAGCAGCTTAAACGTCAGGGGGGAAGCTTTCTTT. Protein sequence: CASSLNVRGEAFF.